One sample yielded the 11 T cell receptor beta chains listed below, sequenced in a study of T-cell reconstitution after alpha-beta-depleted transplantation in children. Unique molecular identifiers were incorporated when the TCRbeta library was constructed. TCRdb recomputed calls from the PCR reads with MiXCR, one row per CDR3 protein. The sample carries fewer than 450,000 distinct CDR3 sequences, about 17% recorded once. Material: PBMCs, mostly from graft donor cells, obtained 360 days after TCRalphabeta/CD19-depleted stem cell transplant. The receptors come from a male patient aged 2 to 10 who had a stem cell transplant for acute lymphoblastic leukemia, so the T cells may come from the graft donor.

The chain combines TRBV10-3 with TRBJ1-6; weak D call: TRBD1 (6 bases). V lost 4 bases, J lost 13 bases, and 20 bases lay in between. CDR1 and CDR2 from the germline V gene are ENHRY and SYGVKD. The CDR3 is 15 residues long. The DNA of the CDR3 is TGTGCCATCAGTGGCCGGGACACCTCTGTTGGTCCCCTCCACTTT. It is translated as CAISGRDTSVGPLHF.

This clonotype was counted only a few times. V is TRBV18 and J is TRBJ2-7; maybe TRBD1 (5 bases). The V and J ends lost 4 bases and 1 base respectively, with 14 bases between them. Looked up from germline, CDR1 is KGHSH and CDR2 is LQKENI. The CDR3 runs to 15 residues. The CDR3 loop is CASSLYQGLSYEQYF. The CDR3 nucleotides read TGTGCCAGCTCACTCTATCAGGGTTTATCCTACGAGCAGTACTTC.

CDR3 region: CASSLLFTGVNTGELFF. CDR3 DNA: TGTGCCAGCAGTTTATTGTTTACGGGAGTTAACACCGGGGAGCTGTTTTTT. The gene calls are TRBV12-3 or TRBV12-4 and TRBJ2-2, with D possibly being TRBD2 (6 bases). The CDR3 has 17 residues. The V end was cut by 2 bases, the J end by 2 bases, with 15 bases between.

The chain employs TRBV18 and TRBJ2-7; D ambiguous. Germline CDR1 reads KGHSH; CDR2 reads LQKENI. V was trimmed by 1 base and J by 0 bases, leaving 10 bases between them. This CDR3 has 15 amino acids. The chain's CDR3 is CASSPQNLISYEQYF. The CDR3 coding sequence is TGTGCCAGCTCACCACAAAACCTGATCTCCTACGAGCAGTACTTC.

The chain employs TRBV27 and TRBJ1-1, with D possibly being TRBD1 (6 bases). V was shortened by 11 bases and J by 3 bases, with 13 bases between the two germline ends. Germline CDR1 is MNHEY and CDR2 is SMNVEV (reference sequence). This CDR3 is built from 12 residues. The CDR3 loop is CAGQNRDTEAFF. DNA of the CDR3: TGTGCCGGGCAAAACAGGGACACTGAAGCTTTCTTT.

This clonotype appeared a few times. This chain's CDR3 is CASSQDPWDLYGYTF. The CDR3 DNA reads as TGTGCCAGCAGCCAGGATCCGTGGGACCTTTATGGCTACACCTTC. The chain has TRBV3-1 and TRBJ1-2; a possible D gene is TRBD1 (5 bases). This CDR3 comprises 15 residues. Germline V gene data show CDR1 as LGHDT and CDR2 as YNNKEL (reference sequence). V lost 3 bases and J 5 bases, leaving 16 bases between the germline ends.

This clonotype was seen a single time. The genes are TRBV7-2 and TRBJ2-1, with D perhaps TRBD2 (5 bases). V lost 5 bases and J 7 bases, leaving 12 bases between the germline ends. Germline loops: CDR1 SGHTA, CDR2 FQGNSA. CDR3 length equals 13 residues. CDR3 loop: CASSRGSVNEQFF. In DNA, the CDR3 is TGTGCCAGCAGCCGGGGTAGCGTAAATGAGCAGTTCTTC.

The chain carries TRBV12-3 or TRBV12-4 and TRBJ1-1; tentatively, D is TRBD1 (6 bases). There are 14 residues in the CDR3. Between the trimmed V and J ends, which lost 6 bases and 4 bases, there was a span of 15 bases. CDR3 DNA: TGTGCCAGCAGGTATCAGGGGCTCGTCACTGAAGCTTTCTTT. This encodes CASRYQGLVTEAFF.

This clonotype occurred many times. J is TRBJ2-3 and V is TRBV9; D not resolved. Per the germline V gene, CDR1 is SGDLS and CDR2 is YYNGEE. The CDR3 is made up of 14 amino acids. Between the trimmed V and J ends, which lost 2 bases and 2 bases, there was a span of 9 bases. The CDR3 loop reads CASSVSTFTDTQYF. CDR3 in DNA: TGTGCCAGCAGCGTTAGTACCTTCACAGATACGCAGTATTTT.

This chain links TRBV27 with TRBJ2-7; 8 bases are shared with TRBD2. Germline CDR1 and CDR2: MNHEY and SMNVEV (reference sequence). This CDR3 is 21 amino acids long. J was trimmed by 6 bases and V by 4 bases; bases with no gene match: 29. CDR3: CASSYSIVRTSPTQAFIEQYF. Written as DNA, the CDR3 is TGTGCCAGCAGTTACTCCATCGTTAGGACTAGCCCAACCCAAGCATTCATCGAGCAGTACTTC.

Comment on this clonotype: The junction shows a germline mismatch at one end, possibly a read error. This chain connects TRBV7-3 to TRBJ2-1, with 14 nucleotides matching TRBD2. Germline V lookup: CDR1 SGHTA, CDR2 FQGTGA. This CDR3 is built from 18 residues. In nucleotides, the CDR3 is TGTACCAGCAGTTTAGTCCTCGGGACTAGCGGGAGTTACAATGAGCAGTTCTTC. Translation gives CTSSLVLGTSGSYNEQFF.